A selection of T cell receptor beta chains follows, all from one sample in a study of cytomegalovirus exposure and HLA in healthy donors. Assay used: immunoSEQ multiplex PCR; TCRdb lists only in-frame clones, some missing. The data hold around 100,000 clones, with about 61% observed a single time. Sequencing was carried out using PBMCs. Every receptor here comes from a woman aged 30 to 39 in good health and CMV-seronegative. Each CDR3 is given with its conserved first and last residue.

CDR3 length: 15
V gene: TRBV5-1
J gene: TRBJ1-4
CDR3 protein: CASSEDRGTNEKLFF

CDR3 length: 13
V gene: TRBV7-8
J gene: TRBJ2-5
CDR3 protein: CASSLERDGTQYF

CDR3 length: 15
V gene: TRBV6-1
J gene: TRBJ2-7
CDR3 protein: CASSDAGQGGYEQYF

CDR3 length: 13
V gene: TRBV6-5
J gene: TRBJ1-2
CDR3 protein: CASSPDGDYGYTF

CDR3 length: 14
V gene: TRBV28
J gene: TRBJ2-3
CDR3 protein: CASGMAGGSDTQYF

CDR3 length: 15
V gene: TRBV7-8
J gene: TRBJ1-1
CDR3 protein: CASTVRGGPNTEAFF

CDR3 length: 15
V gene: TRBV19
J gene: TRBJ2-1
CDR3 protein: CASSTRGQGNNEQFF

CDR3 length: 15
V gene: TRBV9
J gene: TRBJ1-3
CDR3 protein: CASSEGTGSLDTIYF

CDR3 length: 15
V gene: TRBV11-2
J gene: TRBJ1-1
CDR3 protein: CASSSNRGQNTEAFF

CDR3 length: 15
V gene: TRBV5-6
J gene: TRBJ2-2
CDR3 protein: CASSSLSGSGGELFF

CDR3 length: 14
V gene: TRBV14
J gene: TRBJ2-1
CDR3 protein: CASSQDSSGRYQFF

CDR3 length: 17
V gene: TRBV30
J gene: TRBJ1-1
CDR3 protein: CAWSALNNRGKDTEAFF

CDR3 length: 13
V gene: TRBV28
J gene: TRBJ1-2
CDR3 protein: CASSPYYTYGYTF

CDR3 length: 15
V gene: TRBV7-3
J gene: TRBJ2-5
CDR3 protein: CASSSTVAAKETQYF

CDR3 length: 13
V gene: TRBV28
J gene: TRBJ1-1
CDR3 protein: CASRSRRQGEAFF

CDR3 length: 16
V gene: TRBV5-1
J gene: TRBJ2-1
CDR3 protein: CASREATGRSYNEQFF

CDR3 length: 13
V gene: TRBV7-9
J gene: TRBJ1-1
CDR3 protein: CASRAGGGGEAFF

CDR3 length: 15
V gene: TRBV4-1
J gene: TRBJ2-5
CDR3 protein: CASSLGTSGRETQYF

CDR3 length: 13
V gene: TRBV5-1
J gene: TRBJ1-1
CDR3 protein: CASSEGHLGRAFF

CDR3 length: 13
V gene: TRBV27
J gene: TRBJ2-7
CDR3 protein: CASSLSGLYEQYF

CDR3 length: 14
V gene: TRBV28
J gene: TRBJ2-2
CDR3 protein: CASSFRLNTGELFF

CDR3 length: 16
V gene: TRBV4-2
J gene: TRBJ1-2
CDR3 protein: CASSQDEYGAAYGYTF

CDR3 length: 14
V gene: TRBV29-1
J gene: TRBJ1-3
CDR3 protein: CSVQTGESGNTIYF

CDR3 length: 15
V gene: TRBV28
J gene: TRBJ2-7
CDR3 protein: CASSSQAGGTYEQYF

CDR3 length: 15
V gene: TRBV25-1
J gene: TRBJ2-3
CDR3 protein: CASRGTSGIPDTQYF

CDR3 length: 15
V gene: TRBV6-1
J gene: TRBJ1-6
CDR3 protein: CASSEATVYNSPLHF

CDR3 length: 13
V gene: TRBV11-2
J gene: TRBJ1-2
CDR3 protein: CASRPLNRGGYTF

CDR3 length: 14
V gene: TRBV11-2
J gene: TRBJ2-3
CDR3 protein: CASSFGDNTDTQYF

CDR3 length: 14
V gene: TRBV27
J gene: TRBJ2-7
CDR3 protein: CASRLAGGPYEQYF

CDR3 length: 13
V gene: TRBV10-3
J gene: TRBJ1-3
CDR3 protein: CAISWDRGNTIYF

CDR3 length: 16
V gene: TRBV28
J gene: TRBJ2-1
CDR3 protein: CASMYGRDSTYNEQFF

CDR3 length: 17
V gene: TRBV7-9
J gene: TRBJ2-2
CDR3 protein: CASRPSRGREYTGELFF

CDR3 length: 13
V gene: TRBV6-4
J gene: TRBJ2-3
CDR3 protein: CASSVRSTDTQYF

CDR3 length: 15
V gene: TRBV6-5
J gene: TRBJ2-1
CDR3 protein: CASSDSPGSYNEQFF

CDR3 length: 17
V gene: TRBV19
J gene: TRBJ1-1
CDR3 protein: CASSQPWAGLEPGEAFF

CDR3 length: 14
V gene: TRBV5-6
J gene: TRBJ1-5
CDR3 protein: CASSLDGGNQPQHF

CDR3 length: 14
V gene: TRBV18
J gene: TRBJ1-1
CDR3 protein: CASSPQDRGVEAFF

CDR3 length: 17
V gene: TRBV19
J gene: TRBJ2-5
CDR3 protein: CASSIVTGQGRGETQYF

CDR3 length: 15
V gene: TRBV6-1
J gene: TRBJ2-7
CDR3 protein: CASRPGTGPSYEQYF

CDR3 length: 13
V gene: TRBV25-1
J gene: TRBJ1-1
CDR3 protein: CASSGEQGFEAFF

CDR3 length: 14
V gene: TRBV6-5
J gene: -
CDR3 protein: CASRGTSGRYEQYF

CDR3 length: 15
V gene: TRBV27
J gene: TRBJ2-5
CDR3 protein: CASSLRGQWSGTQYF

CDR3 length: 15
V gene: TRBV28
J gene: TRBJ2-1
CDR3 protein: CASSWGDQVYNEQFF

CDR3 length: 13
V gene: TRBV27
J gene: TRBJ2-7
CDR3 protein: CATSGLAGDEQYF

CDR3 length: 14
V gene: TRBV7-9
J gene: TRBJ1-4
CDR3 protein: CASSQPNVGEKLFF

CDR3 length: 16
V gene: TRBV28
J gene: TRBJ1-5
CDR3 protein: CASSPGSGGGNQPQHF

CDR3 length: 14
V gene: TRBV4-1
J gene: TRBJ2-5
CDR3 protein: CASSQEVGAETQYF

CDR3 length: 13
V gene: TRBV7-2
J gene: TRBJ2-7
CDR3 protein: CASSSQGAYEQYF

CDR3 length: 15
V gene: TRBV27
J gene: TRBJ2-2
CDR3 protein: CASRRTGGGTGELFF